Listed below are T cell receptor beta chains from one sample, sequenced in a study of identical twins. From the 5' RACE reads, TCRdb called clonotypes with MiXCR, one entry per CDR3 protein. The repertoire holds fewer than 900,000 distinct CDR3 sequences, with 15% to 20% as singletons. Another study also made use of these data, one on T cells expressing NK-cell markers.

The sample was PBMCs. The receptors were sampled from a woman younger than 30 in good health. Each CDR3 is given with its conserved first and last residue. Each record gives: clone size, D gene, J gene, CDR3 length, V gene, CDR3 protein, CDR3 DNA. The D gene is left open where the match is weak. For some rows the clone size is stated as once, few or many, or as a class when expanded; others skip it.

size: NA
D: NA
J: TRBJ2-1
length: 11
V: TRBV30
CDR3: CAWSMGNEQFF
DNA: TGTGCCTGGAGTATGGGGAATGAGCAGTTCTTC

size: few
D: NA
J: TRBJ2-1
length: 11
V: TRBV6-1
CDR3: CASSAWYEQFF
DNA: TGTGCCAGCAGTGCGTGGTATGAGCAGTTCTTC

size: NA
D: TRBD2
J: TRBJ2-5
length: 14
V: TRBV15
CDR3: CATSGTSGGETQYF
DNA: TGTGCCACCTCGGGGACTAGCGGAGGAGAGACCCAGTACTTC

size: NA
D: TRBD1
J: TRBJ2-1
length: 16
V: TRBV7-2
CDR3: CASSPLPGQGLNEQFF
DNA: TGTGCCAGCAGCCCCTTACCGGGACAGGGTCTTAATGAGCAGTTCTTC

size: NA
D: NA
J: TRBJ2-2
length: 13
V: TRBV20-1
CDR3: CSASDGNTGELFF
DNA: TGCAGTGCATCGGACGGGAACACCGGGGAGCTGTTTTTT

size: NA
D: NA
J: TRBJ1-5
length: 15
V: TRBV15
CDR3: CATSRDNGVGQPQHF
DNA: TGTGCCACCAGCAGAGATAACGGGGTAGGCCAGCCCCAGCATTTT

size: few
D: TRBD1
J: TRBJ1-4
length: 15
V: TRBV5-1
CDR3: CASSSGQGAGEKLFF
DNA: TGCGCCAGCAGCTCAGGACAGGGGGCAGGAGAAAAACTGTTTTTT

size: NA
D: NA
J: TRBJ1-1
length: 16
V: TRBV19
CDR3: CASSISRQRANTEAFF
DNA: TGTGCCAGTAGTATTTCCCGACAGAGAGCGAACACTGAAGCTTTCTTT

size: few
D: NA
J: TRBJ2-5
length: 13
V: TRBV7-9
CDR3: CASSLNEGETQYF
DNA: TGTGCCAGCAGCTTAAATGAGGGAGAGACCCAGTACTTC

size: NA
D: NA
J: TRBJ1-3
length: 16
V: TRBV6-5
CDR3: CASSYRGRVSGNTIYF
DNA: TGTGCCAGCAGTTACAGGGGCCGAGTCTCTGGAAACACCATATATTTT

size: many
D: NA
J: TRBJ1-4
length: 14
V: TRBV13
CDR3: CASSSGDTGEKLFF
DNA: TGTGCCAGCAGCTCCGGGGACACGGGAGAAAAACTGTTTTTT

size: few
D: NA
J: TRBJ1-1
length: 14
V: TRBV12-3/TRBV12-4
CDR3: CASSLRYLNTEAFF
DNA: TGTGCCAGCAGTTTAAGGTATCTGAACACTGAAGCTTTCTTT

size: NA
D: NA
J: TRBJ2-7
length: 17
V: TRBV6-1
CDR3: CASSPNNGRGLSYEQYF
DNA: TGTGCCAGCAGTCCTAACAATGGAAGGGGCCTCTCCTACGAGCAGTACTTC

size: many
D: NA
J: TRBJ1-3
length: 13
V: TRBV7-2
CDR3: CASSSVSGNTIYF
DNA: TGTGCCAGCAGCTCCGTTTCTGGAAACACCATATATTTT

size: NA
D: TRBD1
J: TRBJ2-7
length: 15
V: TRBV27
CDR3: CASSPSPGQPYEQYF
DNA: TGTGCCAGCAGTCCGTCGCCGGGACAGCCCTACGAGCAGTACTTC

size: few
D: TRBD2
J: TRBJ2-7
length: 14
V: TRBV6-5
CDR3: CASSFASGRNEQYF
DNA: TGTGCCAGCAGTTTTGCTAGCGGGAGAAACGAGCAGTACTTC

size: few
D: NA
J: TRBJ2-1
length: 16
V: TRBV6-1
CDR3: CASSLSVQGTYNEQFF
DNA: TGTGCCAGCAGCCTCAGTGTTCAGGGCACCTACAATGAGCAGTTCTTC

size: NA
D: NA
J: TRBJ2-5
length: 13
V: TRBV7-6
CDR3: CASSLEVSGTQYF
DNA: TGTGCCAGCAGCTTAGAGGTTTCGGGGACCCAGTACTTC

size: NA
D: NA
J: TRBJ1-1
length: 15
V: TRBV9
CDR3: CASTIGGGMNTEAFF
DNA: TGTGCCAGCACCATAGGGGGGGGGATGAACACTGAAGCTTTCTTT

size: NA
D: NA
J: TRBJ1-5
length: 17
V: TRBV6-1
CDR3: CASSEALRGYSNQPQHF
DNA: TGTGCCAGCAGTGAAGCGCTTAGGGGGTATAGCAATCAGCCCCAGCATTTT

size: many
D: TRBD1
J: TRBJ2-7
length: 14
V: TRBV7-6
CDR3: CASSAGTGSYEQYF
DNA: TGTGCCAGCAGCGCCGGGACAGGCTCCTACGAGCAGTACTTC

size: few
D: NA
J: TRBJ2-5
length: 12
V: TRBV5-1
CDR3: CASSNSQETQYF
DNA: TGCGCCAGCAGTAACAGCCAAGAGACCCAGTACTTC

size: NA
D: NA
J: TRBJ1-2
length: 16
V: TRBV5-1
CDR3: CASSLGEARALYGYTF
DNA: TGCGCCAGCAGCTTGGGCGAGGCCAGGGCTCTCTATGGCTACACCTTC

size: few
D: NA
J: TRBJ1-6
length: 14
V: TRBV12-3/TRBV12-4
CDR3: CASSYRASNSPLHF
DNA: TGTGCCAGCAGCTATCGGGCCAGTAATTCACCCCTCCACTTT

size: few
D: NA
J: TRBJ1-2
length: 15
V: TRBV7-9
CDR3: CASSSSLMGPYGYTF
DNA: TGTGCCAGCAGCTCATCCCTGATGGGACCCTATGGCTACACCTTC

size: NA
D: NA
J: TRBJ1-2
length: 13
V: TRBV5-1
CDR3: CASSENRVRSYTF
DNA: TGCGCCAGCAGCGAGAACAGGGTTCGAAGCTACACCTTC

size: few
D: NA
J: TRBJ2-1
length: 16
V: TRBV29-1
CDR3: CSVTGPGLPRRGEQFF
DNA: TGCAGCGTGACAGGTCCGGGGCTCCCCAGAAGGGGCGAGCAGTTCTTC

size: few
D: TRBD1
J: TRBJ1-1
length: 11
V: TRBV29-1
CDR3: CSGDRGHEAFF
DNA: TGCAGCGGGGACAGGGGGCATGAAGCTTTCTTT

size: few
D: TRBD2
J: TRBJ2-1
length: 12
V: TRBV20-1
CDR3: CSSISGWNEQFF
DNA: TGCAGTTCTATTAGCGGGTGGAATGAGCAGTTCTTC

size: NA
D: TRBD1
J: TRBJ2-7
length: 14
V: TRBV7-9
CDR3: CASSATGGAYEQYF
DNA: TGTGCCAGCAGCGCCACAGGGGGCGCGTACGAGCAGTACTTC

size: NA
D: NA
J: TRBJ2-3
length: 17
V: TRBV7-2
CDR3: CASIRLVQNWGTDTQYF
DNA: TGTGCCAGCATCCGTCTAGTCCAAAACTGGGGCACAGATACGCAGTATTTT

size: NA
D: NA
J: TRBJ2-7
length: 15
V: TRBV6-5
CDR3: CASSYPRTGDYEQYF
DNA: TGTGCCAGCAGTTACCCACGGACGGGAGACTACGAGCAGTACTTC

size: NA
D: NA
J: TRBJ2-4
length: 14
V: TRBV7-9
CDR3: CASSSYLGGAVQYF
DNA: TGTGCCAGCAGCTCCTACTTGGGGGGTGCGGTTCAGTACTTC

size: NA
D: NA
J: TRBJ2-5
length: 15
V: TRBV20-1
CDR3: CSASPSAGTQETQYF
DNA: TGCAGTGCTAGCCCCTCGGCGGGGACCCAAGAGACCCAGTACTTC

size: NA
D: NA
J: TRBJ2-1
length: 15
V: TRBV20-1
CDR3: CSVRNLVGYGNEQFF
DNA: TGCAGTGTCCGAAACCTAGTAGGATATGGCAATGAGCAGTTCTTC

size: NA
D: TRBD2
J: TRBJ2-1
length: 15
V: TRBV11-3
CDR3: CASTSARGGPNEQFF
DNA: TGTGCCAGCACCTCTGCGCGGGGGGGCCCGAATGAGCAGTTCTTC

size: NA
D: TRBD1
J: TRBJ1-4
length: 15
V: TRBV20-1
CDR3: CSATGGGSTNEKLFF
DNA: TGCAGTGCTACAGGGGGCGGTTCAACTAATGAAAAACTGTTTTTT

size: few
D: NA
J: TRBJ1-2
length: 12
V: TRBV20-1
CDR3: CSARPETYGYTF
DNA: TGCAGTGCTCGGCCAGAGACCTATGGCTACACCTTC

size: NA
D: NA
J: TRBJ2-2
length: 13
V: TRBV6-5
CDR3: CASSFGTSGELFF
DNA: TGTGCCAGCAGTTTCGGAACCTCCGGGGAGCTGTTTTTT

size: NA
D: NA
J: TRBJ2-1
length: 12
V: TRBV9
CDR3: CASSPDFVEQFF
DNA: TGTGCCAGCAGTCCGGACTTTGTTGAGCAGTTCTTC

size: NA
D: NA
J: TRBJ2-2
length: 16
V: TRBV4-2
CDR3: CASSQGLLWNTGELFF
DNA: TGTGCCAGCAGCCAGGGGCTCCTCTGGAACACCGGGGAGCTGTTTTTT